This T cell receptor beta chain was found in a study of shared clonotypes between healthy human individuals (dated by TCRdb to 2020 to 2021). Regarding the study in general: A couple of women and three men aged 18 to 49 years were included in the cohort. To estimate repertoire size and how much clonotype sharing occurs between individuals, the study deeply sequenced the blood TCR repertoires of five healthy adults. To increase sequencing depth and limit assay-specific biases, different laboratories used diverse techniques to prepare libraries and sequence TCR repertoires. Per donor, leukapheresis produced somewhere between about 0.85 and 8.9 billion PBMCs. General findings and caveats noted by the study authors: Sampling was restricted to blood, and TCR repertoires in tissue are likely to differ from TCR repertoires in blood. The small number of donors limited the genetic and exposure-history diversity represented. Pairwise subsampling indicated that sequencing depth was expected to affect the degree of clonotype sharing among donors.

The CDR3 measures 17 amino acids from cysteine to phenylalanine. Only CDR3 DNA is held: 51 bases, read in frame from base 1. The donors were healthy, HIV-negative adults who had no recently reported acute infections or vaccinations. Only Caucasian adults living in Nashville, Tennessee, USA were represented among the donors. For unsorted samples, about 90 million PBMCs were counted and genomic DNA was extracted with the QIAamp DNA Blood Mini kit. Blood was obtained by leukapheresis, after which PBMCs were separated by Ficoll-Histopaque density gradient centrifugation and cryopreserved in liquid nitrogen vapor phase. Using the deep immunoSEQ assay, TCR CDR3 regions were amplified from genomic DNA by multiplex PCR. Genomic DNA extracted from each cell subset was distributed evenly over all wells of several immunoSEQ 96-well plates, and each plate served as one replicate. For unsorted PBMC, 300 ng genomic DNA, equal to tens of thousands of T cell genomes, was loaded into each replicate PCR. Ten immunoSEQ deep assay plates were used to sequence the unsorted PBMC genomic DNA. Purified libraries were quantified with a Qubit 3.0 fluorometer, sized on a Bioanalyzer 2100, and re-quantified with the KAPA Library Quantification kit. Each immunoSEQ 96-well plate was sequenced on its own single-read 150-cycle Illumina NextSeq 550 flow cell. The authors processed their data as follows. The immunoSEQ output contained only junctional sequences without quality scores, so filtering could not match that applied to full-length reads. Sequences were annotated with PyIR, a Python wrapper for IgBLAST v1.9, and V/J genes and CDR3 were assigned using IMGT germline references. Any read was removed if the V/J assignment was weak (E-value above 1e-6), the CDR3 was missing, or the read contained stop codons, out-of-frame junctions, or ambiguous translated residues. V3J clonotypes were defined as sequences sharing an identical inferred V gene, J gene, and CDR3 amino acid sequence. Percentage overlap between repertoires was calculated by dividing the number of shared unique clonotypes by the size of the smaller repertoire. Three approaches were used to assess repertoire richness: RTK rarefaction, the Chao1 estimator, and Recon v2.1 estimates of unobserved clonotypes. TCRdb limited this immuneACCESS table to in-frame rearrangements with V and J called. A share of clones is missing; checked studies link under half to unresolved V genes, and the rest is unexplained. That table supplies the V and J calls and clone size; D and trimming were determined from the DNA. This sample has about 490,000 clones in its table, and over 60% of those were observed once. The leading ten clones occupy roughly 13% of the sample.

On this clone: Its antigen has not been determined. There are no base qualities to consult, and no much larger clone falls within one base.

Source material: PBMCs. The chain couples TRBV7-5 to TRBJ2-7. TRBV7-5 is deemed a pseudogene. The clonotype originates from a woman in her thirties or forties in good health. Some clones in this sample may be carry-over from other donors' samples. The CDR3 protein sequence reads: CARSFSFGARSSYEQYF. The DNA reads TGTGCCAGAAGCTTTAGTTTCGGGGCCAGATCCTCCTACGAGCAGTACTTC.